This TCR beta chain was identified during a study of cytomegalovirus exposure and HLA in healthy donors. Vbeta (60) and Jbeta (13) primers were used in the PCR. Sequencing used immunoSEQ multiplex PCR; TCRdb keeps in-frame clones, though not all of them. The repertoire consists of some 110,000 clones, with roughly 80% occurring once and the leading ten covering about 6.9%. V lost 4 bases, J lost 6 bases, and 6 bases stayed unmatched. The CDR3 covers 14 residues. The germline gives CDR1 SEHNR, CDR2 FQNEAQ (reference sequence). The chain recombines TRBV7-9 with TRBJ2-1; TRBD1 aligns across 7 bases. The sequenced sample was PBMCs. The clonotype comes from a man younger than 45 in good health and CMV-seropositive. CDR3 sequence reads: CASSSQTGTNEQFF. In DNA form, the CDR3 reads TGTGCCAGCAGCTCGCAGACAGGGACCAATGAGCAGTTCTTC.